This TCR beta chain originates from a study of blood T cells in healthy people across ages. Notes on the study in general: PBMCs left unsorted prevented a conclusive naive versus antigen-experienced comparison.

Together with a sample-barcoded 5' primer, a J-beta primer mix was included in a second PCR lasting about 7 to 12 cycles. TCRdb reprocessed the 5' RACE reads via MiXCR and lists one record per CDR3 protein. The sample holds approximately 1,700,000 distinct CDR3 sequences, around 42% seen once. This clonotype has a handful of counts. The target antigen is unknown. Sequences were obtained from blood. This clonotype was obtained from a human donor in good health.

The chain's CDR3 is CSVEDRLQETQYF. CDR3 DNA sequence: TGCAGCGTTGAAGATCGTCTTCAAGAGACCCAGTACTTC. V is TRBV29-1 and J is TRBJ2-5, with D unresolved. The germline V gene encodes CDR1 SQVTM and CDR2 ANQGSEA. Trimming removed 0 bases at V and 2 bases at J, with 7 bases between. This CDR3 comprises 13 residues.